These 25 T cell receptor beta chains were sequenced from one sample in a study of technical replicates of blood from a handful of donors. Profiling relied on immunoSEQ multiplex PCR, and the TCRdb table lists in-frame clones only, not all of them. Seen here are some 80,000 clones, around 97% observed once, and the top ten hold under 0.35%. The sample comprised T cells isolated from PBMCs. The origin of the receptors is a human donor in good health.

The J gene is TRBJ1-1, the V gene TRBV7-2; D is undetermined. Trimming took off 1 base at V and 7 bases at J, with 10 bases between the two ends. The V gene's germline CDR1 is SGHTA and CDR2 FQGNSA. The CDR3 runs 13 residues. The CDR3 nucleotides read TGTGCCAGCAGCTTAGGGAGGAAGGGTGAAGCTTTCTTT. Translation gives CASSLGRKGEAFF.

In DNA, the CDR3 is TGTGCCAGCTCACCAGCGGGACAGGTGGCCGGGGCCAACGTCCTGACTTTC. Amino acid sequence: CASSPAGQVAGANVLTF. This chain uses TRBV18 with TRBJ2-6, with 8 bases lining up with TRBD1. Germline trimming cut 2 bases from V and 4 bases from J; bases unmatched to any gene: 7. Germline V CDR1 and CDR2: KGHSH, LQKENI. CDR3 length: 17 amino acids.

The chain uses TRBV6-5 and TRBJ1-5; D not resolved. Germline loops: CDR1 MNHEY, CDR2 SVGAGI. The CDR3 totals 14 residues. The ends were cut back, 7 bases at V and 7 bases at J, with 17 bases in the middle. CDR3 sequence (DNA): TGTGCCAGCACTCCGAGGTCGGGTGGACAGCCCCAGCATTTT. It translates to CASTPRSGGQPQHF.

The genes are TRBV6-5 and TRBJ1-5; 9 bases map to TRBD1. CDR3 length: 15 amino acids. After removal of 7 bases from V and 2 bases from J, the junction contained 6 bases not matched to a gene. Germline CDR1 is MNHEY and CDR2 is SVGAGI. CDR3 nucleotides: TGTGCCAGCACCAGGGGACAGGGTGGCAATCAGCCCCAGCATTTT. This codes for CASTRGQGGNQPQHF.

The chain uses TRBV19 and TRBJ1-1, with 8 bases identical to TRBD1. With 6 bases clipped from V and 0 bases from J, the junction kept 3 bases outside the gene matches. CDR3 length equals 14 residues. Germline V gene sequence: CDR1 LNHDA, CDR2 SQIVND (reference sequence). In nucleotides, the CDR3 is TGTGCCAGTAGGTGGGACAGGCTGAACACTGAAGCTTTCTTT. This gives the protein CASRWDRLNTEAFF.

The chain couples TRBV7-3 to TRBJ2-4; D might be TRBD1 (6 bases). The germline gives CDR1 SGHTA, CDR2 FQGTGA. This CDR3 has 17 residues. V was cut by 3 bases and J by 8 bases, with 23 bases left in between. CDR3 residues: CASSLGAPGWGEDIQYF. DNA of the CDR3: TGTGCCAGCAGCTTGGGGGCCCCAGGGTGGGGCGAGGACATTCAGTACTTC.

The V call is TRBV29-1, the J call TRBJ1-1; 7 nucleotides line up with TRBD1. V lost 3 bases, J lost 7 bases, and 8 bases stayed unmatched. Germline V CDR1 and CDR2: SQVTM, ANQGSEA. This CDR3 has 13 amino acids. The CDR3 DNA sequence: TGCAGCGTTGAGTCCGGGACAGTAATTGAAGCTTTCTTT. Encoded protein: CSVESGTVIEAFF.

The V and J genes are TRBV30 and TRBJ1-2, with a tentative D call TRBD1 (6 bases). Trimming cost V 3 bases and J 7 bases, with 21 bases left between them. Germline CDR1 is GTSNPN and CDR2 is SVGIG (reference sequence). The CDR3 length is 15 residues. CDR3 DNA: TGTGCCTGGAGCCACGGGGCAGGGGCTAGACGTGGCTACACCTTC. It specifies CAWSHGAGARRGYTF. Full variable domain (remainder filled in from reference TRBV30 and TRBJ1-2): SQTIHQWPATLVQPVGSPLSLECTVEGTSNPNLYWYRQAAGRGLQLLFYSVGIGQISSEVPQNLSASRPQDRQFILSSKKLLLSDSGFYLCAWSHGAGARRGYTFGSGTRLTVV.

The chain joins TRBV27 to TRBJ2-3; 7 bases map to TRBD1. The CDR3 consists of 15 residues. Germline CDR1 reads MNHEY; CDR2 reads SMNVEV (reference sequence). J lost 3 bases, V lost 3 bases, and 6 bases had no gene match. The CDR3 spells CASSLGQTKTDTQYF. CDR3 DNA: TGTGCCAGCAGTTTGGGACAGACAAAGACAGATACGCAGTATTTT.

This chain uses TRBV7-3 with TRBJ2-5, with TRBD1 as a possible D gene (5 bases). V lost 5 bases to trimming and J lost 3 bases, with 13 bases between them. Looked up from germline, CDR1 is SGHTA and CDR2 is FQGTGA. This CDR3 is 14 amino acids long. The CDR3 bases are TGTGCCAGCAGCCGTCCAGGGATGGAAGAGACCCAGTACTTC. Encoded protein: CASSRPGMEETQYF.

The rearrangement links TRBV19 to TRBJ1-1; the match to TRBD1 covers 9 bases. This CDR3 spans 13 amino acids. Germline CDR1 and CDR2: LNHDA and SQIVND (reference sequence). After removal of 8 bases from V and 4 bases from J, the junction contained 5 bases not matched to a gene. The CDR3 is CASGDRESTEAFF. In DNA, the CDR3 is TGTGCCAGTGGGGACAGGGAAAGCACTGAAGCTTTCTTT.

This clone was seen just once. The chain combines TRBV2 with TRBJ2-3; 7 bases are a match to TRBD1. CDR3 length: 13 residues. Per the germline V gene, CDR1 is SNHLY and CDR2 is FYNNEI. V lost 8 bases and J lost 0; bases outside the gene matches: 2. CDR3 residues: CASRDSSTDTQYF. CDR3 bases: TGTGCCAGCCGGGACAGCAGCACAGATACGCAGTATTTT.

The chain joins TRBV5-4 to TRBJ2-2; D might be TRBD2 (6 bases). In germline, CDR1 is SGHNT, CDR2 YYREEE (reference sequence). Trimming shortened V by 3 bases and J by 2 bases, and 11 bases separated the two germline ends. This CDR3 comprises 15 residues. The CDR3 here is CASSWGVGNTGELFF. The DNA of the CDR3 is TGTGCCAGCAGCTGGGGGGTTGGAAACACCGGGGAGCTGTTTTTT.

The V call is TRBV6-1, the J call TRBJ2-6; 8 nucleotides match TRBD1. The CDR3 sequence is 15 residues long. Germline loops: CDR1 MNHNS, CDR2 SASEGT. Trimming took 3 bases from V and 4 from J; bases not matched to a gene: 2. CDR3 coding DNA: TGTGCCAGCAGTGAGGACAGGGCCGGGGCCAACGTCCTGACTTTC. This encodes CASSEDRAGANVLTF.

In its sample, this clone was seen a few times. V and J are TRBV19 and TRBJ1-1, with TRBD1 matching over 10 bases. The V segment lost 7 bases and the J segment 0 bases; nucleotides outside the gene matches: 11. Germline CDR1 is LNHDA and CDR2 is SQIVND (reference sequence). This CDR3 comprises 17 residues. The CDR3 is CASNPRGQGTMNTEAFF. The CDR3, as DNA: TGTGCCAGTAATCCTAGGGGACAGGGGACAATGAACACTGAAGCTTTCTTT.

This chain links TRBV4-2 with TRBJ2-2; 10 nucleotides align to TRBD2. Germline-derived CDR1 and CDR2 are LGHNA and YNFKEQ. J lost 2 bases, V lost 3 bases, and 6 bases had no gene match. The CDR3 consists of 17 residues. The CDR3 loop is CASSHIAGGLNTGELFF. The CDR3 DNA reads as TGTGCCAGCAGCCATATAGCGGGAGGCCTCAACACCGGGGAGCTGTTTTTT.

This clone was picked up one time. CDR3 sequence: CASSLGQPYGYTF. The CDR3 DNA follows: TGTGCCAGCAGCCTAGGACAGCCCTATGGCTACACCTTC. V usage is TRBV7-2 and J usage is TRBJ1-2, with a possible D match to TRBD1 (6 bases). This CDR3 has 13 residues. Trimming cost V 5 bases and J 4 bases, with 11 bases left between them. Germline V CDR1 and CDR2: SGHTA, FQGNSA.

The rearrangement joins TRBV9 to TRBJ1-1; D gene unclear. Germline CDR1 is SGDLS and CDR2 is YYNGEE. The CDR3 length is 15 residues. The ends were cut back, 3 bases at V and 0 bases at J, with 12 bases in the middle. The chain's CDR3 is CASSAEGGMNTEAFF. CDR3 sequence (DNA): TGTGCCAGCAGCGCGGAAGGAGGGATGAACACTGAAGCTTTCTTT.

This clone was counted a single time. The chain joins TRBV5-1 to TRBJ2-7; possibly TRBD1 for D (6 bases). The CDR3 runs to 14 residues. CDR1 is SGHRS, CDR2 YFSETQ, per germline. Trimming cost V 3 bases and J 0 bases, with 10 bases left between them. DNA for the CDR3: TGCGCCAGCAGCTCAAACAGGGACTCCTACGAGCAGTACTTC. As protein: CASSSNRDSYEQYF.

This rearrangement joins TRBV15 to TRBJ2-1; the match to TRBD2 covers 9 bases. Per the germline V gene, CDR1 is LNHNV and CDR2 is YYDKDF (reference sequence). The CDR3 loop spans 17 amino acids. The trim removed 0 bases at V and 2 bases at J, leaving 5 bases unmatched. The CDR3 protein is CATSRDRAGGPYNEQFF. CDR3 coding DNA: TGTGCCACCAGCAGAGATAGGGCGGGAGGGCCCTACAATGAGCAGTTCTTC.

V is TRBV5-1 and J is TRBJ2-1, with 9 bases identical to TRBD2. The CDR3 is 15 amino acids. V lost 3 bases and J lost 3; bases outside the gene matches: 4. Germline loops: CDR1 SGHRS, CDR2 YFSETQ. The CDR3 loop is CASSSTSGNYNEQFF. The DNA for the CDR3 is TGCGCCAGCAGCTCGACTAGCGGTAACTACAATGAGCAGTTCTTC.

This sequence joins TRBV4-1 and TRBJ1-3; D not resolved. The V gene lost 3 bases and the J gene lost 0 bases, with 12 bases spanning the gap. The germline V gene has CDR1 MGHRA and CDR2 YSYEKL. CDR3 size: 16 residues. The CDR3 loop is CASSHGNPSSGNTIYF. As DNA, the CDR3 is TGCGCCAGCAGCCACGGGAACCCAAGCTCTGGAAACACCATATATTTT.

The chain carries TRBV6-5 and TRBJ1-2; D not certain. CDR1 MNHEY and CDR2 SVGAGI come from the germline V gene. Trimming took 6 bases from V and 1 from J, leaving 12 bases between them. This CDR3 has 14 amino acids. Here the CDR3 reads CASRPGEGNYGYTF. The CDR3 bases are TGTGCCAGCAGGCCCGGGGAGGGTAACTATGGCTACACCTTC.

CDR3: CASSQRTSGSRDEQFF. The CDR3, as DNA: TGTGCCAGCAGCCAACGGACTAGCGGGAGTAGGGATGAGCAGTTCTTC. The chain recombines TRBV4-2 with TRBJ2-1; the match to TRBD2 covers 13 bases. Unmatched junction bases numbered 6, after V lost 2 bases and J lost 8 bases. CDR3 length: 16 amino acids. Germline CDR1 and CDR2: LGHNA and YNFKEQ.

The chain couples TRBV7-3 to TRBJ2-2; the match to TRBD2 covers 8 bases. The trim removed 5 bases at V and 3 bases at J, leaving 5 bases unmatched. CDR3 length: 15 residues. Germline V lookup: CDR1 SGHTA, CDR2 FQGTGA. This chain's CDR3 is CASSTGRAHTGELFF. As DNA, the CDR3 is TGTGCCAGCAGCACCGGGAGGGCCCACACCGGGGAGCTGTTTTTT. Filled out from reference TRBV7-3 and TRBJ2-2, the complete variable domain reads GAGVSQTPSNKVTEKGKYVELRCDPISGHTALYWYRQSLGQGPEFLIYFQGTGAADDSGLPNDRFFAVRPEGSVSTLKIQRTERGDSAVYLCASSTGRAHTGELFFGEGSRLTVL.